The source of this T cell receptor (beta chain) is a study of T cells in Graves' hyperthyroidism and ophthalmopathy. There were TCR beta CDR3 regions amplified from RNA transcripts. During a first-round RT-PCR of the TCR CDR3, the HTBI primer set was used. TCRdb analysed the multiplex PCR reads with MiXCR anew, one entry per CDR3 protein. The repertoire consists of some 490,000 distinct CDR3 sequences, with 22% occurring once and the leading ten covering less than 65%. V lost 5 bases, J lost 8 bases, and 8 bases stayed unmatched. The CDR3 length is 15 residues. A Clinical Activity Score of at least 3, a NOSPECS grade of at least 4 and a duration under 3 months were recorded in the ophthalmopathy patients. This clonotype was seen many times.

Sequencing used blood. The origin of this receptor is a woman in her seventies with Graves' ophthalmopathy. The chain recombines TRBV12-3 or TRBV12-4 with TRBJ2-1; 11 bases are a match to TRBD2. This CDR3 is CASSGGLAEVYEQFF. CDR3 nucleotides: TGTGCCAGCAGTGGGGGACTAGCGGAGGTCTATGAGCAGTTCTTC.